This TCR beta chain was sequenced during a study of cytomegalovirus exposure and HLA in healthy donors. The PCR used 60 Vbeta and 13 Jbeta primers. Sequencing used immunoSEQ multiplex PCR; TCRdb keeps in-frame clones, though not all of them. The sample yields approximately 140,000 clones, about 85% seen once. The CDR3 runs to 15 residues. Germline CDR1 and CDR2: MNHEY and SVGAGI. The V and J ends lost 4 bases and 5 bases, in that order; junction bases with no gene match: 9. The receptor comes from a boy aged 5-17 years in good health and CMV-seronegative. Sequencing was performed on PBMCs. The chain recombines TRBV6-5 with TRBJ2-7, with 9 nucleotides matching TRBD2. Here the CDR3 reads CASSSPAGGGNEQYF. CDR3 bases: TGTGCCAGCAGTTCCCCAGCGGGAGGAGGCAACGAGCAGTACTTC.